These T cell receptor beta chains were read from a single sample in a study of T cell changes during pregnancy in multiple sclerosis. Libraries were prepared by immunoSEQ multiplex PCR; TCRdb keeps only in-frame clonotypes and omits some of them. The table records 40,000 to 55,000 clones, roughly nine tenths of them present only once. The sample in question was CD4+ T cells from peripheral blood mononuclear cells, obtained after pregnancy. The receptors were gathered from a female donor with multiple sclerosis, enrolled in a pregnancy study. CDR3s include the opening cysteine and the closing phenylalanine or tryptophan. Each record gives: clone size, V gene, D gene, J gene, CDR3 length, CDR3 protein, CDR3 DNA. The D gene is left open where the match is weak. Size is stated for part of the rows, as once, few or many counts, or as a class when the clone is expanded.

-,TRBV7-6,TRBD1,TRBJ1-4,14,CASSSGTGDEKLFF,TGTGCCAGCAGCTCCGGGACAGGGGATGAAAAACTGTTTTTT
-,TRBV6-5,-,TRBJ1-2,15,CASSYSASQSYGYTF,TGTGCCAGCAGTTACTCTGCGTCACAGAGCTATGGCTACACCTTC
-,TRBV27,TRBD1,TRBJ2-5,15,CASSYLRQGGQTQYF,TGTGCCAGCAGTTATTTAAGACAGGGGGGGCAGACCCAGTACTTC
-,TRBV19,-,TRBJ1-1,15,CASSREGVMNTEAFF,TGTGCCAGTTCCAGGGAGGGGGTTATGAACACTGAAGCTTTCTTT
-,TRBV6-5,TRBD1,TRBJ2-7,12,CASSRTGIEQYF,TGTGCCAGCAGTCGGACAGGAATCGAGCAGTACTTC
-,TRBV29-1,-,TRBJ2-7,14,CSVEVQTSSHEQYF,TGCAGCGTTGAAGTCCAGACTTCATCCCACGAGCAGTACTTC
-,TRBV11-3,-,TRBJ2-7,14,CASSPRLGYGEQYF,TGTGCCAGCAGCCCAAGACTAGGATACGGCGAGCAGTACTTC
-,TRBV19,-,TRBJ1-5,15,CASSPGFRRDQPQHF,TGTGCCAGTAGCCCTGGGTTTCGGAGGGATCAGCCCCAGCATTTT
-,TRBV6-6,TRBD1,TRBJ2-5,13,CASRTGTGETQYF,TGTGCCAGCAGGACCGGGACAGGAGAGACCCAGTACTTC
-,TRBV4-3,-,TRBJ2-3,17,CASSPKFKETSTDTQYF,TGCGCCAGCAGCCCAAAGTTTAAGGAGACTAGCACAGATACGCAGTATTTT
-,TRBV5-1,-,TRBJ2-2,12,CASSLEPVELFF,TGCGCCAGCAGCTTAGAACCGGTGGAGCTGTTTTTT
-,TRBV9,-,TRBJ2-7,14,CASSPPTSFHEQYF,TGTGCCAGCAGCCCTCCCACTAGCTTCCACGAGCAGTACTTC
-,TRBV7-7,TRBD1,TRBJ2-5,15,CASSLGGTGGETQYF,TGTGCCAGCAGCTTAGGAGGGACAGGGGGGGAGACCCAGTACTTC
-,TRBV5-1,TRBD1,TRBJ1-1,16,CASSPSGGGLGTEAFF,TGCGCCAGCAGCCCCTCAGGGGGCGGGTTGGGCACTGAAGCTTTCTTT
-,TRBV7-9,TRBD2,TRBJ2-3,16,CASSLSLAGGTDTQYF,TGTGCCAGCAGCTTATCCCTAGCGGGGGGCACAGATACGCAGTATTTT
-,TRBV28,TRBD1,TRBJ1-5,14,CASSFGDSWKPQHF,TGTGCCAGCAGTTTCGGGGACAGTTGGAAGCCCCAGCATTTT
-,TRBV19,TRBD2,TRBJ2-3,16,CASTTGLAGPTDTQYF,TGTGCCAGTACCACGGGACTAGCGGGCCCCACAGATACGCAGTATTTT
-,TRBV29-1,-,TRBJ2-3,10,CSAGTDTQYF,TGCAGCGCCGGCACAGATACGCAGTATTTT
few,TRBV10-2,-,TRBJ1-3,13,CASIHRVGNTIYF,TGCGCCAGCATCCACAGGGTCGGAAACACCATATATTTT
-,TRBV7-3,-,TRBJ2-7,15,CASSLRSGLTYEQYF,TGTGCCAGCAGCTTAAGGTCAGGGCTTACCTACGAGCAGTACTTC
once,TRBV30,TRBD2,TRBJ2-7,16,CAWTRTSGTSSYEQYF,TGTGCCTGGACCCGGACTAGCGGGACGAGCTCCTACGAGCAGTACTTC
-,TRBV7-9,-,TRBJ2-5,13,CASSFTSQETQYF,TGTGCCAGCAGCTTCACTAGTCAAGAGACCCAGTACTTC
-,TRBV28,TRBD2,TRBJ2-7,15,CASRKSGSDFYEQYF,TGTGCCAGCCGTAAAAGCGGGAGCGACTTCTACGAGCAGTACTTC
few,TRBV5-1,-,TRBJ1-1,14,CASSLAGGNTEAFF,TGCGCCAGCAGCTTGGCCGGAGGGAACACTGAAGCTTTCTTT
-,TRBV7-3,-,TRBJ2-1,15,CASTQAGASYNEQFF,TGTGCCAGCACCCAGGCTGGGGCGTCCTACAATGAGCAGTTCTTC
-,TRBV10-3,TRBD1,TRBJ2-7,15,CAISEGQGVGYEQYF,TGTGCCATCAGTGAGGGACAGGGGGTTGGCTACGAGCAGTACTTC
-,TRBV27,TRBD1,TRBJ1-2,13,CASRATGTAGYTF,TGTGCCAGCAGAGCTACCGGGACAGCTGGCTACACCTTC